Following are 11 T cell receptor beta chains from one sample sequenced in a study of CD8+ T cells in alopecia areata. The treatment: oral pan-JAK inhibitor, 5-10 mg twice daily. Extraction and reverse transcription of RNA yielded cDNA as the sequencing template. Sequencing used immunoSEQ multiplex PCR; TCRdb keeps in-frame clones, though not all of them. The sample records about 99,000 clones, about nine tenths being singletons. The specimen comprised CD8+ T cells sorted from blood, sampled between weeks 30 and 35, from a patient treated with tofacitinib. These receptors were obtained from a human donor with alopecia areata.

A single count supports this clone. The J gene is TRBJ2-3, the V gene TRBV5-1; 8 nucleotides align to TRBD1. The CDR3 has 15 residues. The junction had 10 bases not matched to a gene; V was cut back by 3 bases and J by 7 bases. Per germline, CDR1 SGHRS and CDR2 YFSETQ. The CDR3 region has the DNA TGCGCCAGCAGCTGGGCCGAGACAGGGGCAAATACGCAGTATTTT. This gives the protein CASSWAETGANTQYF.

This clone was detected only once. This sequence joins TRBV4-1 and TRBJ1-1, with no clear D. Germline assignment: CDR1 MGHRA and CDR2 YSYEKL. V gave up 0 bases and J gave up 8 bases, with 10 bases separating them. The CDR3 totals 13 residues. The CDR3: CASSQDLDLEAFF. In DNA, the CDR3 is TGCGCCAGCAGCCAAGATCTTGACTTGGAAGCTTTCTTT.

Points on this clone: The identical CDR3 is also encoded by other nucleotide sequences in the sample. The V and J genes are TRBV27 and TRBJ2-7; the D gene could be TRBD1 or TRBD2 (6 bases each). The CDR3 runs 13 residues. Trimming removed 2 bases from V and 2 bases from J, with 7 bases in between. Germline lookup yields CDR1 MNHEY and CDR2 SMNVEV (reference sequence). This CDR3 is CASSLRGAYEQYF. CDR3 DNA: TGTGCCAGCAGTTTAAGGGGGGCCTACGAGCAGTACTTC.

The chain recombines TRBV15 with TRBJ2-6; no reliable D call. The CDR3 is 14 amino acids. The V gene lost 0 bases and the J gene lost 2 bases, with 2 bases spanning the gap. Germline loops: CDR1 LNHNV, CDR2 YYDKDF (reference sequence). This chain's CDR3 is CATSREAGANVLTF. The CDR3 region has the DNA TGTGCCACCAGCAGAGAGGCTGGGGCCAACGTCCTGACTTTC.

The rearrangement uses TRBV4-1 and TRBJ2-1; D is perhaps TRBD1 or TRBD2 (5 bases each). V was clipped by 3 bases and J by 8 bases, with 29 bases between them. CDR1 MGHRA and CDR2 YSYEKL come from the germline V gene. The CDR3 runs 19 residues. This chain's CDR3 is CASSQTGPGAEGLGDEQFF. The CDR3 DNA is TGCGCCAGCAGCCAGACGGGGCCCGGGGCGGAAGGCCTTGGCGATGAGCAGTTCTTC.

The V call is TRBV19, the J call TRBJ1-2; the match to TRBD1 covers 9 bases. The J segment lost 8 bases and the V segment lost 7 bases, leaving 14 bases of the junction unmatched. Germline V gives CDR1 LNHDA, CDR2 SQIVND (reference sequence). The CDR3 totals 15 residues. The CDR3 spells CASTNWDRELLGYTF. In DNA, the CDR3 is TGTGCCAGTACCAATTGGGACAGGGAGCTATTGGGCTACACCTTC.

In this sample, this clone turned up a few times. The V and J genes are TRBV9 and TRBJ2-7; TRBD1 agrees at 7 bases. This CDR3 is 13 amino acids long. With 4 bases clipped from V and 0 bases from J, the junction kept 1 base outside the gene matches. The germline gives CDR1 SGDLS, CDR2 YYNGEE. The CDR3 here is CASSRTGSYEQYF. The CDR3 DNA follows: TGTGCCAGCAGCCGGACAGGCTCCTACGAGCAGTACTTC.

The chain employs TRBV4-2 and TRBJ2-6; D is perhaps TRBD2 (6 bases). The CDR3 extends over 17 amino acids. Looked up from germline, CDR1 is LGHNA and CDR2 is YNFKEQ. The V end was cut by 3 bases, the J end by 2 bases, with 14 bases between. CDR3 in amino acids: CASSHEGLPTGANVLTF. As DNA, the CDR3 is TGTGCCAGCAGCCATGAGGGACTTCCGACTGGGGCCAACGTCCTGACTTTC.

CDR3 bases: TGTGCCAGCAGCTTATTAGGGACAGCTAATGAAAAACTGTTTTTT. Protein product: CASSLLGTANEKLFF. The chain has TRBV7-2 and TRBJ1-4; 7 bases fit TRBD1. This CDR3 spans 15 amino acids. CDR1 is SGHTA, CDR2 FQGNSA, per germline. V dropped 2 bases and J dropped 3; count of bases not matched to a gene: 3.

The rearrangement joins TRBV7-2 to TRBJ2-3; the match to TRBD2 covers 9 bases. CDR1 and CDR2 from the germline V gene are SGHTA and FQGNSA. V trimming: 1 base; J trimming: 2 bases; junction bases outside the gene matches: 4. This CDR3 is built from 16 residues. CDR3 bases: TGTGCCAGCAGCTTAGGGGCTAGCGGGGTCACAGATACGCAGTATTTT. Translation gives CASSLGASGVTDTQYF.

The rearrangement joins TRBV7-9 to TRBJ2-3, with a weak D call TRBD2 (7 bases). The CDR3 loop spans 18 amino acids. In germline, CDR1 is SEHNR, CDR2 FQNEAQ (reference sequence). V was shortened by 5 bases and J by 0 bases, with 21 bases between the two germline ends. CDR3 in amino acids: CASSPERAGAFSTDTQYF. The CDR3 nucleotides are TGTGCCAGCAGCCCAGAGCGGGCGGGGGCCTTTAGCACAGATACGCAGTATTTT.